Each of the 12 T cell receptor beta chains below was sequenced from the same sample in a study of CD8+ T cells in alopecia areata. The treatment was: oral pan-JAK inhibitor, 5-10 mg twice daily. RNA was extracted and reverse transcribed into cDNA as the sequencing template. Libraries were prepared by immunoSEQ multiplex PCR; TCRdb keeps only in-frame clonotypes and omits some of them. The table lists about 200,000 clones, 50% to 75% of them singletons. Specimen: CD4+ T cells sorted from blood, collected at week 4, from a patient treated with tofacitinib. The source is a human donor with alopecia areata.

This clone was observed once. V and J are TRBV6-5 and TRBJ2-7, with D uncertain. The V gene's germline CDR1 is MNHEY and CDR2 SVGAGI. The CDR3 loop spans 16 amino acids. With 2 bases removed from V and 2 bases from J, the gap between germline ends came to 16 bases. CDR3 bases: TGTGCCAGCAGTTACACGGCCCCAAGTAGACCCTACGAGCAGTACTTC. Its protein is CASSYTAPSRPYEQYF.

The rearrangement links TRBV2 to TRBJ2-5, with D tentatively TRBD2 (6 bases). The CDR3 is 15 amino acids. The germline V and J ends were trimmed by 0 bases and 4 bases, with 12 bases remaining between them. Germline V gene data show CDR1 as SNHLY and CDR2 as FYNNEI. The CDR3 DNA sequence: TGTGCCAGCAGTGAAGCCCAGGGACTTCGAGAGACCCAGTACTTC. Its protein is CASSEAQGLRETQYF.

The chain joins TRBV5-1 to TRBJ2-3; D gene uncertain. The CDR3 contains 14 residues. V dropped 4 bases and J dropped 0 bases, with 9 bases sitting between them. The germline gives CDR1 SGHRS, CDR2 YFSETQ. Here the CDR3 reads CASSLLPSTDTQYF. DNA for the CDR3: TGCGCCAGCAGCCTACTACCAAGCACAGATACGCAGTATTTT.

The CDR3 region is CASSEVEAFF. Here the CDR3 DNA reads TGTGCCAGCAGTGAAGTTGAAGCTTTCTTT. This chain connects TRBV2 to TRBJ1-1; D ambiguous. CDR3 length equals 10 residues. Germline CDR1 and CDR2: SNHLY and FYNNEI. The V end was cut by 1 base, the J end by 7 bases, with 1 base between.

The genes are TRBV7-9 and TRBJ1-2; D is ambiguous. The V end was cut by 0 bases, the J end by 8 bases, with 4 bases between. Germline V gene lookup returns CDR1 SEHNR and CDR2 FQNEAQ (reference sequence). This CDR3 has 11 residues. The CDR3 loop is CASSLAEGYTF. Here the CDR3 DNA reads TGTGCCAGCAGCTTAGCGGAGGGCTACACCTTC.

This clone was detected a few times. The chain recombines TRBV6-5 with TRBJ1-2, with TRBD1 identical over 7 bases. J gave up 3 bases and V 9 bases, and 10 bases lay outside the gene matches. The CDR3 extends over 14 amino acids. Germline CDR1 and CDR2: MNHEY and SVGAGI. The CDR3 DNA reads TGTGCCAGTGCTGCAGGGGGGGGATACTATGGCTACACCTTC. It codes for CASAAGGGYYGYTF.

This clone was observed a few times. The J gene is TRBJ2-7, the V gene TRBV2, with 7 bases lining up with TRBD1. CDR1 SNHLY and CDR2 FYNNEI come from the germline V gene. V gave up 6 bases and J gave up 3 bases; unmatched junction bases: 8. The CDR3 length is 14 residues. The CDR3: CASSVGTDYYEQYF. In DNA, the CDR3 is TGTGCCAGCAGCGTTGGGACAGACTACTACGAGCAGTACTTC.

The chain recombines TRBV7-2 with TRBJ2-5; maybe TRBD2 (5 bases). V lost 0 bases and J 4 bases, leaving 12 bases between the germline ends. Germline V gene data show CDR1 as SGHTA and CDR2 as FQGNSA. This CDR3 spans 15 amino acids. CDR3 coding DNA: TGTGCCAGCAGCTTAGCGGTGGTAGGGAGAGAGACCCAGTACTTC. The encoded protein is CASSLAVVGRETQYF.

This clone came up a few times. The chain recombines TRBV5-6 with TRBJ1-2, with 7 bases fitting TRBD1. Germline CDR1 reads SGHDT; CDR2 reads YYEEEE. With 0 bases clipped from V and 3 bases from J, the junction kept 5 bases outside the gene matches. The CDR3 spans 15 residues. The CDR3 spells CASSLVGRGDYGYTF. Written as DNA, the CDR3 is TGTGCCAGCAGCTTGGTTGGCAGGGGGGACTATGGCTACACCTTC.

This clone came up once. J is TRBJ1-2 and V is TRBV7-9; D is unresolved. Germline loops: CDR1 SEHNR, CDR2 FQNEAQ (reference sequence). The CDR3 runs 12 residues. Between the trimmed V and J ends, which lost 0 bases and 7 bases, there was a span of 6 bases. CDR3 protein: CASSLAGPGYTF. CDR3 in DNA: TGTGCCAGCAGCTTAGCCGGGCCTGGCTACACCTTC.

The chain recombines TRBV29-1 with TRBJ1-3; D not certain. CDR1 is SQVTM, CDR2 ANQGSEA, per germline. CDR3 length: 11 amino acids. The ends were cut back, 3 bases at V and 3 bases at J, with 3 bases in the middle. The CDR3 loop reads CSVEYGNTIYF. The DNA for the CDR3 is TGCAGCGTTGAGTATGGAAACACCATATATTTT.

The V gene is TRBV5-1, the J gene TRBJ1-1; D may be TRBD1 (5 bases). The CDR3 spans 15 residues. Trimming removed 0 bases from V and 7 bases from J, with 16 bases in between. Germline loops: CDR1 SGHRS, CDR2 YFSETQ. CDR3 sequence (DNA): TGCGCCAGCAGCTTGGGACCGGGGGAATGGGGTGAAGCTTTCTTT. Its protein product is CASSLGPGEWGEAFF.